Sequencing of this T cell receptor beta chain was carried out in a study of blood T cell repertoires in COVID-19. Whole-study context: From T cells, B-cell-depleted T cells, or PBMCs came the material, which was cDNA or gDNA.

In the case of this clone: Other nucleotide sequences in the sample specify the same CDR3.

Germline assignment: CDR1 SGDLS and CDR2 YYNGEE. The CDR3 has 17 amino acids. After removal of 0 bases from V and 1 base from J, the junction contained 8 bases not matched to a gene. The assay was immunoSEQ multiplex PCR, and TCRdb's table has in-frame clones only and misses some. This sample has some 95,000 clones, with roughly 75% found just once. This chain uses TRBV9 with TRBJ2-5, with 8 bases fitting TRBD2. Sequenced: peripheral blood. This clonotype was obtained from a man in his forties or fifties who had recovered from COVID-19. The CDR3 spells CASSVATSGGTQETQYF. CDR3 in DNA: TGTGCCAGCAGCGTAGCTACGAGCGGGGGCACCCAAGAGACCCAGTACTTC.